The 29 T cell receptor beta chains presented below share a single source sample, sequenced in a study of pediatric ulcerative colitis. Method: immunoSEQ multiplex PCR; TCRdb's copy keeps in-frame clones and lacks some. The sample contains under 6,000 clones, about 92% of which appear only once. The specimen sequenced was blood. These receptors all come from a boy aged 5 to 17 who was a control in a study of pediatric ulcerative colitis.

CDR3 DNA: TGTGCCAGCAGTGAGCCCTCGCGCGGGAGGACCTGGTTGGAGCAGTTCTTC. Translated: CASSEPSRGRTWLEQFF. This chain uses TRBV27 with TRBJ2-1; 8 nucleotides line up with TRBD2. CDR3 size: 17 residues. Germline V gene sequence: CDR1 MNHEY, CDR2 SMNVEV (reference sequence). J gave up 10 bases and V 5 bases, and 19 bases lay outside the gene matches.

The genes are TRBV11-2 and TRBJ2-2; the D gene could be TRBD1 or TRBD2 (5 bases each). The CDR3 contains 18 residues. Deletions cut 0 bases from V and 4 bases from J, with 18 bases between. CDR1 and CDR2 (germline): SGHAT, FQNNGV. CDR3 protein: CASSLEVRQGRGTGELFF. The DNA of the CDR3 is TGTGCCAGCAGCTTAGAGGTTCGGCAGGGTCGGGGCACCGGGGAGCTGTTTTTT.

The chain recombines TRBV27 with TRBJ1-4; possible D gene TRBD1, 5 bases. This CDR3 is built from 16 residues. V lost 4 bases and J lost 7, with 19 bases in between. Germline V gives CDR1 MNHEY, CDR2 SMNVEV (reference sequence). The chain's CDR3 is CASSSTARHATEKLFF. CDR3 sequence (DNA): TGTGCCAGCAGTTCGACAGCGCGGCATGCCACTGAAAAACTGTTTTTT.

The chain uses TRBV6-1 and TRBJ1-5; D is unresolved. The CDR3 is 15 amino acids. V was shortened by 5 bases and J by 3 bases, with 14 bases between the two germline ends. Germline CDR1 reads MNHNS; CDR2 reads SASEGT. The CDR3 DNA is TGTGCCAGCAGTCCGGGAGTCTTGGTCAATCAGCCCCAGCATTTT. Protein product: CASSPGVLVNQPQHF.

Only one count was recorded for this clone. The V gene is TRBV27, the J gene TRBJ1-2, with TRBD1 matching over 9 bases. Germline values: CDR1 MNHEY, CDR2 SMNVEV (reference sequence). The V gene end was trimmed by 3 bases and the J gene end by 4 bases; junction bases not matched to a gene: 12. The length of the CDR3 is 17 residues. The chain's CDR3 is CASSFYPNRGLRYGYTF. CDR3 sequence (DNA): TGTGCCAGCAGTTTTTACCCTAACAGGGGGCTTCGCTATGGCTACACCTTC.

This clone was detected once. This sequence joins TRBV2 and TRBJ1-5, with D perhaps matching TRBD1 (5 bases). V was cut by 1 base and J by 3 bases, with 19 bases left in between. The V gene's germline CDR1 is SNHLY and CDR2 FYNNEI. The CDR3 is made up of 18 amino acids. CDR3 region: CASSEVGQGGLFNQPQHF. In nucleotides, the CDR3 is TGTGCCAGCAGTGAAGTTGGCCAGGGTGGACTTTTCAATCAGCCCCAGCATTTT.

This rearrangement joins TRBV9 to TRBJ2-5; 11 nucleotides line up with TRBD1. J was trimmed by 9 bases and V by 4 bases; bases with no gene match: 8. The length of the CDR3 is 14 residues. Germline CDR1 reads SGDLS; CDR2 reads YYNGEE. The CDR3 loop is CASSPRTGGRAQYF. The DNA of the CDR3 is TGTGCCAGCAGCCCACGGACAGGGGGCAGGGCCCAGTACTTC.

The gene calls are TRBV10-3 and TRBJ2-3; TRBD2 matches at 7 bases. The junction had 5 bases not matched to a gene; V was cut back by 3 bases and J by 2 bases. The germline V gene encodes CDR1 ENHRY and CDR2 SYGVKD. The CDR3 loop spans 15 amino acids. The CDR3 protein is CAISEGRAYTDTQYF. In DNA, the CDR3 is TGTGCCATCAGTGAAGGGAGGGCCTACACAGATACGCAGTATTTT.

The rearrangement links TRBV6-5 to TRBJ2-7; D possibly matches TRBD1 or TRBD2 (5 bases each). Germline assignment: CDR1 MNHEY and CDR2 SVGAGI. This CDR3 is built from 14 residues. The V and J ends lost 2 bases and 1 base respectively, with 9 bases between them. The DNA for the CDR3 is TGTGCCAGCAGTTACAGGGGCGGGTCCTACGAGCAGTACTTC. It specifies CASSYRGGSYEQYF.

The CDR3 region has the DNA TGTGCCAGCAGCTCGACCCCCCTCTACGAGCAGTACGTC. Translated: CASSSTPLYEQYV. The chain links TRBV7-2 to TRBJ2-7; D is unresolved. The length of the CDR3 is 13 residues. Germline CDR1 and CDR2: SGHTA and FQGNSA. Trimming took off 4 bases at V and 3 bases at J, with 10 bases between the two ends.

The genes are TRBV29-1 and TRBJ1-2; D unresolved. Trimming shortened V by 3 bases and J by 6 bases, and 14 bases separated the two germline ends. Germline CDR1 is SQVTM and CDR2 is ANQGSEA. This CDR3 region has 13 residues. CDR3 loop: CSVDDPGRNGYTF. CDR3 DNA: TGCAGCGTTGATGATCCGGGCAGGAATGGCTACACCTTC.

The chain couples TRBV5-6 to TRBJ2-3, with 7 bases aligning to TRBD2. CDR1 is SGHDT and CDR2 is YYEEEE in the germline V gene. V was clipped by 4 bases and J by 2 bases; unmatched bases: 7. The CDR3 contains 15 residues. The CDR3 DNA reads TGTGCCAGCAGCACCGCGGGAGTTCCCACAGATACGCAGTATTTT. This gives the protein CASSTAGVPTDTQYF.

The chain has TRBV28 and TRBJ2-1; D call uncertain. Germline CDR1 and CDR2: MDHEN and SYDVKM. V was trimmed by 5 bases and J by 7 bases, leaving 18 bases between them. The length of the CDR3 is 15 residues. CDR3 sequence: CASSPQRGWSNEQFF. CDR3 bases: TGTGCCAGCAGTCCCCAACGTGGGTGGTCTAATGAGCAGTTCTTC.

The CDR3 nucleotides are TGTGCCAGCACAAGCGGGACAGGGGAGCTGTTTTTT. Residues: CASTSGTGELFF. This rearrangement joins TRBV25-1 to TRBJ2-2, with D possibly TRBD2 on 7 matching bases. The germline V gene has CDR1 MGHDK and CDR2 SYGVNS. With 7 bases removed from V and 8 bases from J, the gap between germline ends came to 11 bases. The CDR3 has 12 residues.

This clone has a single count. The chain links TRBV4-1 to TRBJ2-2; no clear D gene. The CDR3 totals 13 residues. The germline V and J ends were trimmed by 0 bases and 6 bases, with 5 bases remaining between them. CDR1 MGHRA and CDR2 YSYEKL come from the germline V gene. CDR3 amino acids: CASSQDEAGELFF. The CDR3 DNA reads TGCGCCAGCAGCCAAGATGAGGCCGGGGAGCTGTTTTTT.

V is TRBV9 and J is TRBJ2-2; D remains unclear. V lost 4 bases, J lost 7 bases, and 11 bases lay in between. The CDR3 loop spans 13 amino acids. Per germline, CDR1 SGDLS and CDR2 YYNGEE. CDR3 residues: CASSPLEGGELFF. CDR3 DNA: TGTGCCAGCAGCCCTCTAGAAGGCGGGGAGCTGTTTTTT.

The J gene is TRBJ1-1, the V gene TRBV7-9; tentative D call: TRBD1 (5 bases). There are 17 residues in the CDR3. Trimming took off 4 bases at V and 2 bases at J, with 20 bases between the two ends. Germline-derived CDR1 and CDR2 are SEHNR and FQNEAQ (reference sequence). The CDR3 here is CASSSRAGRGPNTEAFF. CDR3 coding DNA: TGTGCCAGCAGCTCCCGGGCAGGGCGGGGACCTAACACTGAAGCTTTCTTT.

This sequence joins TRBV19 and TRBJ1-5, with D hard to call. V was cut by 9 bases and J by 0 bases, with 6 bases left in between. Germline V gene sequence: CDR1 LNHDA, CDR2 SQIVND (reference sequence). There are 12 residues in the CDR3. This chain's CDR3 is CASAYSNQPQHF. The CDR3 nucleotides are TGTGCCAGCGCTTATAGCAATCAGCCCCAGCATTTT.

The chain has TRBV6-1 and TRBJ2-7; D might be TRBD1 or TRBD2, each matching 5 bases. Germline loops: CDR1 MNHNS, CDR2 SASEGT. V shed 2 bases and J shed 1 base, with 9 bases lying between them. The CDR3 loop spans 14 amino acids. CDR3 nucleotides: TGTGCCAGCAGTGAACCGGGACGATCCTACGAGCAGTACTTC. Amino acids: CASSEPGRSYEQYF.

CDR3 sequence: CASSLAGSSYNEQFF. Here the CDR3 DNA reads TGTGCCAGCAGCTTGGCCGGAAGCTCCTACAATGAGCAGTTCTTC. This chain joins TRBV5-4 and TRBJ2-1; D is uncertain. Germline assignment: CDR1 SGHNT and CDR2 YYREEE (reference sequence). Between the trimmed V and J ends, which lost 0 bases and 0 bases, there was a span of 7 bases. This CDR3 contains 15 residues.

The V call is TRBV6-5, the J call TRBJ2-7; perhaps TRBD1 as D (6 bases). The CDR3 extends over 14 amino acids. From germline, CDR1 is MNHEY and CDR2 SVGAGI. V lost 5 bases, J lost 2 bases, and 13 bases lay in between. The CDR3 loop is CASSQETGTYEQYF. The CDR3 DNA reads as TGTGCCAGCAGTCAAGAGACAGGCACCTACGAGCAGTACTTC.

This rearrangement joins TRBV7-6 to TRBJ2-1; tentative D call: TRBD2 (6 bases). With 6 bases removed from V and 3 bases from J, the gap between germline ends came to 18 bases. CDR3 length equals 16 residues. Germline V gene sequence: CDR1 SGHVS, CDR2 FNYEAQ. The DNA of the CDR3 is TGTGCCAGCAGTTATCGCCGGGACTCCTTCTACAATGAGCAGTTCTTC. Protein sequence: CASSYRRDSFYNEQFF.

The rearrangement uses TRBV6-5 and TRBJ1-3; D not certain. Germline V gene lookup returns CDR1 MNHEY and CDR2 SVGAGI. V was shortened by 0 bases and J by 2 bases, with 8 bases between the two germline ends. There are 15 residues in the CDR3. In DNA form, the CDR3 reads TGTGCCAGCAGTTACTCAGTAGGGACTGGAAACACCATATATTTT. Translating gives CASSYSVGTGNTIYF.

This sequence joins TRBV5-8 and TRBJ2-1; D gene uncertain. Trimming removed 7 bases from V and 8 bases from J, with 16 bases in between. Germline lookup yields CDR1 SGHTS and CDR2 YDEGEE. The CDR3 length is 13 residues. The CDR3 DNA is TGTGCCAGCGGATATAAGTGGGCCTATGAGCAGTTCTTC. Residues: CASGYKWAYEQFF. The variable domain in full, with the rest retrieved from reference TRBV5-8 and TRBJ2-1, is EAGVTQSPTHLIKTRGQQATLRCSPISGHTSVYWYQQALGLGLQFLLWYDEGEERNRGNFPPRFSGRQFPNYSSELNVNALELEDSALYLCASGYKWAYEQFFGPGTRLTVL.

This rearrangement joins TRBV28 to TRBJ1-1; D is unresolved. Germline CDR1 MDHEN, CDR2 SYDVKM. There are 14 residues in the CDR3. V lost 6 bases and J 1 base, leaving 12 bases between the germline ends. The CDR3 bases are TGTGCCAGCAGACCCCAGACACCGAACACTGAAGCTTTCTTT. Its protein product is CASRPQTPNTEAFF. The whole variable domain, filled in from reference TRBV28 and TRBJ1-1, reads DVKVTQSSRYLVKRTGEKVFLECVQDMDHENMFWYRQDPGLGLRLIYFSYDVKMKEKGDIPEGYSVSREKKERFSLILESASTNQTSMYLCASRPQTPNTEAFFGQGTRLTVV.

J is TRBJ2-2 and V is TRBV5-1; D not resolved. Germline lookup yields CDR1 SGHRS and CDR2 YFSETQ. The CDR3 is 15 amino acids. The V and J ends lost 2 bases and 0 bases respectively, with 8 bases between them. The chain's CDR3 is CASSLKHTNTGELFF. For the CDR3, the DNA is TGCGCCAGCAGCTTAAAACATACGAACACCGGGGAGCTGTTTTTT. Complete variable domain (other parts from reference TRBV5-1 and TRBJ2-2): KAGVTQTPRYLIKTRGQQVTLSCSPISGHRSVSWYQQTPGQGLQFLFEYFSETQRNKGNFPGRFSGRQFSNSRSEMNVSTLELGDSALYLCASSLKHTNTGELFFGEGSRLTVL.

This chain uses TRBV29-1 with TRBJ1-1; 7 bases fit TRBD1. CDR1 is SQVTM, CDR2 ANQGSEA, per germline. This CDR3 region has 13 residues. V shed 7 bases and J 1 base; nucleotides not matched to a gene: 6. The DNA of the CDR3 is TGCAGCGGCACAGGGGCCCAGAACACTGAAGCTTTCTTT. Translating gives CSGTGAQNTEAFF.

The chain couples TRBV5-4 to TRBJ2-5; 10 bases are shared with TRBD2. CDR3 length: 15 residues. Germline assignment: CDR1 SGHNT and CDR2 YYREEE (reference sequence). The J segment lost 1 base and the V segment lost 9 bases, leaving 9 bases of the junction unmatched. CDR3 nucleotides: TGTGCCACCCGTAGAGGGACTAGCGCCCAAGAGACCCAGTACTTC. This translates into CATRRGTSAQETQYF.

The chain joins TRBV30 to TRBJ1-4; D is possibly TRBD1 (5 bases). The V end was cut by 3 bases, the J end by 5 bases, with 16 bases between. CDR1 and CDR2 (germline): GTSNPN, SVGIG (reference sequence). CDR3 size: 15 residues. CDR3 in DNA: TGTGCCTGGAGGCCCTCGGCGGGGGACAATGAAAAACTGTTTTTT. Translated, it gives CAWRPSAGDNEKLFF. Full variable domain (rest looked up from reference TRBV30 and TRBJ1-4): SQTIHQWPATLVQPVGSPLSLECTVEGTSNPNLYWYRQAAGRGLQLLFYSVGIGQISSEVPQNLSASRPQDRQFILSSKKLLLSDSGFYLCAWRPSAGDNEKLFFGSGTQLSVL.